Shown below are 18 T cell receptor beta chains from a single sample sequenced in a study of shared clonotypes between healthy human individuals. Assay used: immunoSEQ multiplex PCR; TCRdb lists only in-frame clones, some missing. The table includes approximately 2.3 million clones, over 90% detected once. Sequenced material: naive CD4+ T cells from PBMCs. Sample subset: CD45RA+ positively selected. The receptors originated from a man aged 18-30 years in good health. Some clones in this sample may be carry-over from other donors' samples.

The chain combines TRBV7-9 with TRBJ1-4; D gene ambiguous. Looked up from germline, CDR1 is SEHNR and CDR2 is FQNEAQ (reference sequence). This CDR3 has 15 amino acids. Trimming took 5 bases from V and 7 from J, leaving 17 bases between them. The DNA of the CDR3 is TGTGCCAGCAGCGCTAGGGCGTTAGTTGGTGAAAAACTGTTTTTT. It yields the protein CASSARALVGEKLFF.

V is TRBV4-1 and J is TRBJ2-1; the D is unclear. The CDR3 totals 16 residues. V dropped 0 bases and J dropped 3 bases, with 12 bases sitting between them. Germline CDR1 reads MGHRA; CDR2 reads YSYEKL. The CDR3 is CASSQEAQLSYNEQFF. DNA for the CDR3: TGCGCCAGCAGCCAAGAGGCGCAGCTTAGCTACAATGAGCAGTTCTTC.

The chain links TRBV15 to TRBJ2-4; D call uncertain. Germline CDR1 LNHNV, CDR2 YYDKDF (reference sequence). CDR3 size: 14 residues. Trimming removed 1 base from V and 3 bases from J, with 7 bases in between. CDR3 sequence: CATSRGPSKNIQYF. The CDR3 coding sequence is TGTGCCACCAGCAGAGGACCGAGCAAAAACATTCAGTACTTC.

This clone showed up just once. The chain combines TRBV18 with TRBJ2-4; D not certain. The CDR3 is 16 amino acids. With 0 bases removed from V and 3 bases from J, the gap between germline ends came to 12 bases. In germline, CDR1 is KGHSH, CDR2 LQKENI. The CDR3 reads CASSPPVGVSKNIQYF. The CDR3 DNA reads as TGTGCCAGCTCACCACCTGTGGGTGTGAGCAAAAACATTCAGTACTTC.

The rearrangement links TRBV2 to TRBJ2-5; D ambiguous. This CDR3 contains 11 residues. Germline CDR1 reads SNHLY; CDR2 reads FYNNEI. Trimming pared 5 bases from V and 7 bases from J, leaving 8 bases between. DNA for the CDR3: TGTGCCAGCAGTATGGGCGCGACCCAGTACTTC. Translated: CASSMGATQYF.

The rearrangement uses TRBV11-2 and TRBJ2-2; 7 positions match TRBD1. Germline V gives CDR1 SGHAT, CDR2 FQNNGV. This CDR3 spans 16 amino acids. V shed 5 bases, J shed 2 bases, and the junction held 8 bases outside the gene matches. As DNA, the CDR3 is TGTGCCAGCAGCCTGACCGGGACAGCCAACACCGGGGAGCTGTTTTTT. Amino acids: CASSLTGTANTGELFF.

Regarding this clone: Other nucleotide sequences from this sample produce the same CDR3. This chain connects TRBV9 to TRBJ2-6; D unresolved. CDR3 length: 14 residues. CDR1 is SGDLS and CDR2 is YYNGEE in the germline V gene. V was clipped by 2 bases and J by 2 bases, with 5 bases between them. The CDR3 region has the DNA TGTGCCAGCAGCGTGAGCACTGGGGCCAACGTCCTGACTTTC. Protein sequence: CASSVSTGANVLTF.

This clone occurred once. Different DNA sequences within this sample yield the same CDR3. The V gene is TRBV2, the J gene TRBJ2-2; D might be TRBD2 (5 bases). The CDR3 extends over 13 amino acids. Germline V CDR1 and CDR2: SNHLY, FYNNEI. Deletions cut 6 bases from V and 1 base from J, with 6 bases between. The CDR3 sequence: CASRLENTGELFF. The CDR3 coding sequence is TGTGCCAGCAGACTAGAGAACACCGGGGAGCTGTTTTTT.

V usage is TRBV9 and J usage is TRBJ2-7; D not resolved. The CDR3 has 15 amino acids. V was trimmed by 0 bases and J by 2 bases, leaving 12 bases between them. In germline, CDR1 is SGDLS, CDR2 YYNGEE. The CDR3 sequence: CASSVAWGMAYEQYF. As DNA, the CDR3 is TGTGCCAGCAGCGTAGCTTGGGGAATGGCCTACGAGCAGTACTTC.

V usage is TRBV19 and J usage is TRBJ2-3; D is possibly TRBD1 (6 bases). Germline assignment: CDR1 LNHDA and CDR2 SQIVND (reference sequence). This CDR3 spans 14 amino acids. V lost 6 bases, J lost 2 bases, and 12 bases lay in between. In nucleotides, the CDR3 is TGTGCCAGTAGGGCAGGGGCGTACACAGATACGCAGTATTTT. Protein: CASRAGAYTDTQYF.

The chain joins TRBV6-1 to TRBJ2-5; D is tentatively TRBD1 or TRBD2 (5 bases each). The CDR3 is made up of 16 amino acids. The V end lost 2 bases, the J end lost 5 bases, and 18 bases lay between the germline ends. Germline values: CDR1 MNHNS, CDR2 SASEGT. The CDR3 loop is CASSEWDPWGRETQYF. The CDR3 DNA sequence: TGTGCCAGCAGTGAATGGGACCCCTGGGGACGTGAGACCCAGTACTTC.

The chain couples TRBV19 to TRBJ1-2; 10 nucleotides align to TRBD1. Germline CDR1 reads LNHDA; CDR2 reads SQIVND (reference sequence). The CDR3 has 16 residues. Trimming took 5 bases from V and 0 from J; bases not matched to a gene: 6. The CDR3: CASSWTGGQANYGYTF. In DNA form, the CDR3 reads TGTGCCAGTAGTTGGACAGGGGGGCAAGCTAACTATGGCTACACCTTC.

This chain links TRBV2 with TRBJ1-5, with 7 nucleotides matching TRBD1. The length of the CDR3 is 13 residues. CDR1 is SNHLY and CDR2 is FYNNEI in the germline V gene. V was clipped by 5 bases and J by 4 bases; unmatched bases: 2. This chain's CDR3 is CASSWGQNQPQHF. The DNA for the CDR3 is TGTGCCAGCAGTTGGGGACAGAATCAGCCCCAGCATTTT. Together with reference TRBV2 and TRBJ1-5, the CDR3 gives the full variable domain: EPEVTQTPSHQVTQMGQEVILRCVPISNHLYFYWYRQILGQKVEFLVSFYNNEISEKSEIFDDQFSVERPDGSNFTLKIRSTKLEDSAMYFCASSWGQNQPQHFGDGTRLSIL.

This CDR3 reads CASSPQDHLYTEAFF. CDR3 bases: TGTGCCAGCTCACCACAGGATCACCTATACACTGAAGCTTTCTTT. This chain joins TRBV18 and TRBJ1-1; the D is unclear. Trimming cost V 1 base and J 3 bases, with 12 bases left between them. The CDR3 is 15 residues long. Germline V CDR1 and CDR2: KGHSH, LQKENI.

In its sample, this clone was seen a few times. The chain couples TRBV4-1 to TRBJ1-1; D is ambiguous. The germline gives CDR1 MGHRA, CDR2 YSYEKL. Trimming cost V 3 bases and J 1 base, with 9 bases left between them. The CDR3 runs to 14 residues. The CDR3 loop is CASSHPVRNTEAFF. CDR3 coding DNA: TGCGCCAGCAGCCACCCGGTCCGGAACACTGAAGCTTTCTTT.

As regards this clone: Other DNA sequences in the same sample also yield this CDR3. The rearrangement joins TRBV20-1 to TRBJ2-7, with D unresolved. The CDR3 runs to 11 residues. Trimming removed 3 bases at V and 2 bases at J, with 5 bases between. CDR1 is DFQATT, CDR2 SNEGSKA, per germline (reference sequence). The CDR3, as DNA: TGCAGTGCTAGCCTACCCTACGAGCAGTACTTC. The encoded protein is CSASLPYEQYF.

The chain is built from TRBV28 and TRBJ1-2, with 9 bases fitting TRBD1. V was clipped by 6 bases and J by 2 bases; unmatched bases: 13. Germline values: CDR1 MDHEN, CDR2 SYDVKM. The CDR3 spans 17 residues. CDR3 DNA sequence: TGTGCCAGCAGCTCCGGGACAGGGAGGCTCCGCAACTATGGCTACACCTTC. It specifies CASSSGTGRLRNYGYTF.

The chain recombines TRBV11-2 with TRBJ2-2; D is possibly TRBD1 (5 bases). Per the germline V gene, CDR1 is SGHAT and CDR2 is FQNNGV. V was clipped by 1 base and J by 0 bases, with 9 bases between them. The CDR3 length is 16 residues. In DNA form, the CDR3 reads TGTGCCAGCAGCTTAGCTTGGGGCTCGAACACCGGGGAGCTGTTTTTT. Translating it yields CASSLAWGSNTGELFF.